The rows below give T cell receptor beta chains drawn from one sample of a study of response to subunit inactivated influenza vaccine. TCRdb re-called the RT-PCR reads with MiXCR, one entry per CDR3 protein. The sample has about 190,000 distinct CDR3 sequences; under 15% are singletons. The sample in question was CD8+ T cells sorted from PBMCs, obtained approximately 5 days after vaccination. All receptors derive from a man aged 50 to 59 who received an inactivated influenza vaccine. Each CDR3 is given with its conserved first and last residue. D genes are given only for firm matches. Clone size is given for some rows only: seen once, a few or many times, or a class if the clone is expanded.

CDR3 length,J gene,V gene,clone size,D gene,CDR3 protein,CDR3 DNA
17,TRBJ2-6,TRBV10-3,-,TRBD1,CAISPGGLNSGANVLTF,TGTGCCATCAGTCCAGGGGGCTTAAACTCTGGGGCCAACGTCCTGACTTTC
13,TRBJ1-1,TRBV12-3/TRBV12-4,few,-,CASSQGGVTEAFF,TGTGCCAGCAGTCAAGGGGGTGTGACTGAAGCTTTCTTT
15,TRBJ2-7,TRBV4-3,-,-,CASSQGTGRAYEQYF,TGCGCCAGCAGCCAAGGGACAGGGAGGGCCTACGAGCAGTACTTC
16,TRBJ2-7,TRBV5-1,few,TRBD1,CASSLGPGTGAYEQYF,TGCGCCAGCAGCTTGGGCCCCGGGACAGGGGCCTACGAGCAGTACTTC
21,TRBJ2-1,TRBV11-1,-,TRBD2,CASSLGKPGLAGGGSYNEQFF,TGTGCCAGCAGCTTAGGCAAACCGGGACTAGCGGGAGGAGGCTCCTACAATGAGCAGTTCTTC
15,TRBJ2-7,TRBV27,-,TRBD2,CASSWASGGPYEQYF,TGTGCCAGCAGTTGGGCTAGCGGGGGTCCCTACGAGCAGTACTTC
17,TRBJ2-1,TRBV7-9,many,-,CASSQNREQGHSNEQFF,TGTGCCAGCAGCCAGAACAGGGAGCAAGGTCATAGCAATGAGCAGTTCTTC
13,TRBJ1-2,TRBV13,few,-,CASSLAGNYGYTF,TGTGCCAGCAGCTTAGCGGGGAACTATGGCTACACCTTC
13,TRBJ2-3,TRBV6-5,few,-,CASSYTGTDTQYF,TGTGCCAGCAGTTACACCGGGACAGATACGCAGTATTTT
13,TRBJ2-7,TRBV20-1,many,TRBD2,CSARTGLRYEQYF,TGCAGTGCCAGAACGGGACTAAGATACGAGCAGTACTTC
13,TRBJ2-7,TRBV6-2/TRBV6-3,few,-,CASSPSRVYEQYF,TGTGCCAGCAGCCCCTCCCGCGTCTACGAGCAGTACTTC
14,TRBJ2-7,TRBV2,-,-,CASSEAPPGDEQYF,TGTGCCAGCAGTGAAGCTCCCCCTGGGGACGAGCAGTACTTC
16,TRBJ2-3,TRBV2,few,-,CASSEGSSVTTDTQYF,TGTGCCAGCAGTGAAGGTAGTAGCGTCACCACAGATACGCAGTATTTT
15,TRBJ2-7,TRBV14,many,-,CASSPGLGGADEQYF,TGTGCCAGCAGCCCGGGTTTAGGGGGGGCAGACGAGCAGTACTTC
16,TRBJ2-3,TRBV13,-,-,CASSQRSMANTDTQYF,TGTGCCAGCAGCCAACGTTCTATGGCGAACACAGATACGCAGTATTTT
13,TRBJ2-7,TRBV6-1,many,-,CASSPTASYEQYF,TGTGCCAGCAGCCCGACAGCCTCCTACGAGCAGTACTTC
16,TRBJ1-5,TRBV30,-,-,CAWSRSTWYGNQPQHF,TGTGCCTGGAGTCGGAGTACCTGGTATGGCAATCAGCCCCAGCATTTT
14,TRBJ2-1,TRBV30,few,-,CAWNSGSSYNEQFF,TGTGCCTGGAATTCGGGGTCTTCCTACAATGAGCAGTTCTTC
15,TRBJ1-1,TRBV6-1,many,-,CASSPGEGIGTEAFF,TGTGCCAGCAGCCCTGGTGAGGGTATCGGCACTGAAGCTTTCTTT
16,TRBJ2-1,TRBV5-6,few,-,CASSLDRDLFYNEQFF,TGTGCCAGCAGCTTGGACAGGGATTTATTCTACAATGAGCAGTTCTTC
18,TRBJ2-5,TRBV5-1,-,TRBD2,CASSLVGTSGGIQESQYF,TGCGCCAGCAGCTTGGTTGGGACTAGCGGGGGAATCCAAGAGAGCCAGTACTTC
14,TRBJ2-7,TRBV28,-,TRBD2,CASSILAEVYEQYF,TGTGCCAGCAGTATACTAGCGGAGGTCTACGAGCAGTACTTC